The sample holds a few counts of the clone carrying this T cell receptor beta chain. Antigen specificity is unknown. The CDR3 spans 14 residues. V lost 1 base to trimming and J lost 7 bases, with 10 bases between them. Other autoimmune diseases, uncontrolled infections, pregnancy or lactation led to the exclusion of patients. This sample is drawn from a study of Graves' ophthalmopathy and Graves' hyperthyroidism. Amplification of the TCR beta CDR3 regions used RNA transcripts (as template). Investigators did first-round RT-PCR with HTBI primers, then second-round multiplex PCR. TCRdb recomputed calls from the multiplex PCR reads with MiXCR, one row per CDR3 protein. This table has over a million distinct CDR3 sequences, less than 45% appearing once. Study-level points and caveats: Blood shared most expanded thyroid clonotypes above 0.001 frequency.

The receptor's source is an adult man with Graves' hyperthyroidism. The chain combines TRBV12-3 or TRBV12-4 with TRBJ1-4; TRBD1 might be the D (5 bases). Sequencing input: peripheral blood or thyroid tissue (not recorded which). The CDR3 nucleotides are TGTGCCAGCAGTTTAGGGGTTAGGGGTGAAAAACTGTTTTTT. The encoded protein is CASSLGVRGEKLFF.